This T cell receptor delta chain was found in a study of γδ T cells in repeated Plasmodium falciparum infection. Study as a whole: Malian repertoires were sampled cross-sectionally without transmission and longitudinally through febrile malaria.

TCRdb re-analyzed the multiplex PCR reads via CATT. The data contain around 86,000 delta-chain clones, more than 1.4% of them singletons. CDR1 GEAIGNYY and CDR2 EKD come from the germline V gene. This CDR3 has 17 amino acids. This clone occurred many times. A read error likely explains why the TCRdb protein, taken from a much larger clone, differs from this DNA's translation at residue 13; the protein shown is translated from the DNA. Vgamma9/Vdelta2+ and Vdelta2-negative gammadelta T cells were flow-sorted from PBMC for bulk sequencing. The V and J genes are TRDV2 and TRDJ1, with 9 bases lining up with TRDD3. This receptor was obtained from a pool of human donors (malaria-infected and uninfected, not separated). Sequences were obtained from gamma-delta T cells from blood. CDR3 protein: CACNYLGDQGYTGKLIF. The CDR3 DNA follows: TGTGCCTGTAACTATCTGGGGGATCAAGGGTACACCGGTAAACTCATCTTT.